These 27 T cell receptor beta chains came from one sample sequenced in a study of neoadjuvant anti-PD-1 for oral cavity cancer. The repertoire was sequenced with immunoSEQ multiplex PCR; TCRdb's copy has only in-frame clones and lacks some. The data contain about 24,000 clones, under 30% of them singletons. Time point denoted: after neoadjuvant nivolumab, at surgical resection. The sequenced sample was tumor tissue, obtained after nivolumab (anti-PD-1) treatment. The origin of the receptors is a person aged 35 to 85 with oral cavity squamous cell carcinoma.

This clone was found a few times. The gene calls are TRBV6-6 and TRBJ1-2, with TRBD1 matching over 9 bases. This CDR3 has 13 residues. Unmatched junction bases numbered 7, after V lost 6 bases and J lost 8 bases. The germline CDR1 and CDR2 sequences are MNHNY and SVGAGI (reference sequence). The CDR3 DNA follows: TGTGCCAGCAGCCCGGGACAGGGCCACGGCTACACCTTC. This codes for CASSPGQGHGYTF.

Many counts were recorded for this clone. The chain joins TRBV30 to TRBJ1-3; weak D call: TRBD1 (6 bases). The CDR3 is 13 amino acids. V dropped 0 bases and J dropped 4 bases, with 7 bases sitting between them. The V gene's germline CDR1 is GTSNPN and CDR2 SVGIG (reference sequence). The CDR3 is CAWSVTGGNTIYF. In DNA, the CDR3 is TGTGCCTGGAGTGTAACAGGGGGAAACACCATATATTTT.

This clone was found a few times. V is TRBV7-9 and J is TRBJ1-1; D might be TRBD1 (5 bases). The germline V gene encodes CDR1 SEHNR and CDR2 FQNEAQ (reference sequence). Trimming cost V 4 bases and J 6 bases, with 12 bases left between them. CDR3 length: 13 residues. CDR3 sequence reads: CASSSSGAPEAFF. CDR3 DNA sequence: TGTGCCAGCAGCTCCTCCGGGGCACCTGAAGCTTTCTTT.

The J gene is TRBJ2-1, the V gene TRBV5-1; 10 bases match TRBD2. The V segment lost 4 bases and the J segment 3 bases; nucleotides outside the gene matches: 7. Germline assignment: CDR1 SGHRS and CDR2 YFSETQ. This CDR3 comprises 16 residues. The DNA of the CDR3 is TGCGCCAGCAGCCTGGCGCTAGCGGGGGTCTACAATGAGCAGTTCTTC. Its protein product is CASSLALAGVYNEQFF.

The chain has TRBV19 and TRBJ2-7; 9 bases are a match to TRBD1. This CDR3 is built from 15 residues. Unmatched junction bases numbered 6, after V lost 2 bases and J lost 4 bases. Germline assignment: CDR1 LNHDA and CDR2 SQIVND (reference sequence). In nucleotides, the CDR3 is TGTGCCAGTAGTATATTGACAGGGGGTATTTACGAGCAGTACTTC. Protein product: CASSILTGGIYEQYF.

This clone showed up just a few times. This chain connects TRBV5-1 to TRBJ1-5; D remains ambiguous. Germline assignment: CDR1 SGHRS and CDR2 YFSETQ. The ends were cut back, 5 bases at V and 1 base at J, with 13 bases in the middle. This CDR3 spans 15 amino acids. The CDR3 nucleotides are TGCGCCAGCAGGAGAGGTACTCAAAGCAATCAGCCCCAGCATTTT. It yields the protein CASRRGTQSNQPQHF.

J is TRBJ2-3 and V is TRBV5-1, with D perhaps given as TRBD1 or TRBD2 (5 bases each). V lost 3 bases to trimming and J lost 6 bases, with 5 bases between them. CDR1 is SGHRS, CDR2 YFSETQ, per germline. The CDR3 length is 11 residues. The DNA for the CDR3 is TGCGCCAGCAGCTGGGGGGATACGCAGTATTTT. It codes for CASSWGDTQYF.

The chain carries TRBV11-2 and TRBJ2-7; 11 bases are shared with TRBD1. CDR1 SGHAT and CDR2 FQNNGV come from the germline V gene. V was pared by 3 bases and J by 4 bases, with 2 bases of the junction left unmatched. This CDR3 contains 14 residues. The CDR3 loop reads CASSLDRGQYEQYF. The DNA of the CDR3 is TGTGCCAGCAGCTTGGACAGGGGGCAGTACGAGCAGTACTTC.

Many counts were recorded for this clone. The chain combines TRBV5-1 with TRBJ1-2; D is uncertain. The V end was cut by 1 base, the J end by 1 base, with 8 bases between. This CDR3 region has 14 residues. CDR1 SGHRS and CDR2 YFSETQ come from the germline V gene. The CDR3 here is CASSLSEVNYGYTF. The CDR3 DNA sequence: TGCGCCAGCAGCTTGTCGGAGGTTAACTATGGCTACACCTTC.

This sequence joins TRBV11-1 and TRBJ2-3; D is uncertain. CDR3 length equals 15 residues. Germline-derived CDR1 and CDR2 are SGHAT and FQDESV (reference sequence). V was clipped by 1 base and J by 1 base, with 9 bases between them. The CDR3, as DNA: TGTGCCAGCAGCTTAGTCGGAGCAGGCACAGATACGCAGTATTTT. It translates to CASSLVGAGTDTQYF. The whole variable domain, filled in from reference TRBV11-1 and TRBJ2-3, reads EAEVAQSPRYKITEKSQAVAFWCDPISGHATLYWYRQILGQGPELLVQFQDESVVDDSQLPKDRFSAERLKGVDSTLKIQPAELGDSAMYLCASSLVGAGTDTQYFGPGTRLTVL.

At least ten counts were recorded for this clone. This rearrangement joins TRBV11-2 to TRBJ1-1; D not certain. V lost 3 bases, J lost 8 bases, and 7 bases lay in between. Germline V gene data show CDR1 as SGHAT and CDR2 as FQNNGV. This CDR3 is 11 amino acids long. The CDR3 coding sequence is TGTGCCAGCAGCTTCTCCCAGGAAGCTTTCTTT. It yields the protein CASSFSQEAFF.

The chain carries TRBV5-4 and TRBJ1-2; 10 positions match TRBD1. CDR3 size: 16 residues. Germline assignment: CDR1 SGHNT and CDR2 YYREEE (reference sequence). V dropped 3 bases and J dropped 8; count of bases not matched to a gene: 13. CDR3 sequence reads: CASSSPGTGDPRGYTF. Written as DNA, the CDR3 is TGTGCCAGCAGCTCCCCCGGGACAGGGGACCCTAGGGGCTACACCTTC. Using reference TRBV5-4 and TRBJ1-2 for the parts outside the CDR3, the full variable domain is ETGVTQSPTHLIKTRGQQVTLRCSSQSGHNTVSWYQQALGQGPQFIFQYYREEENGRGNFPPRFSGLQFPNYSSELNVNALELDDSALYLCASSSPGTGDPRGYTFGSGTRLTVV.

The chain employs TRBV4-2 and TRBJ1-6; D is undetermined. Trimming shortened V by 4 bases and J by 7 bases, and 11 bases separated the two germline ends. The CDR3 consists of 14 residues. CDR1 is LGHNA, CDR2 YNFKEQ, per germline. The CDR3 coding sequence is TGTGCCAGCAGCCCCGGGAGGGCCAATTCACCCCTCCACTTT. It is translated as CASSPGRANSPLHF.

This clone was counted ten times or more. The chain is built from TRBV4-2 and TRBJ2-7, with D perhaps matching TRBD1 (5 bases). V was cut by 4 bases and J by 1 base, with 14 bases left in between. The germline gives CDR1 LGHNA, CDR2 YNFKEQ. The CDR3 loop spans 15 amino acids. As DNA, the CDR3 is TGTGCCAGCAGCCCTTCCAGGGCTCGGTCCTACGAGCAGTACTTC. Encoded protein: CASSPSRARSYEQYF.

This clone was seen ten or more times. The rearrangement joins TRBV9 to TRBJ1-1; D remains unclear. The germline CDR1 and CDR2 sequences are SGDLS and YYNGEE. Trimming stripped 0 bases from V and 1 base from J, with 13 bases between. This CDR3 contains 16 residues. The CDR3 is CASSVGPVGGNTEAFF. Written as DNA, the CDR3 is TGTGCCAGCAGCGTAGGGCCTGTTGGTGGGAACACTGAAGCTTTCTTT.

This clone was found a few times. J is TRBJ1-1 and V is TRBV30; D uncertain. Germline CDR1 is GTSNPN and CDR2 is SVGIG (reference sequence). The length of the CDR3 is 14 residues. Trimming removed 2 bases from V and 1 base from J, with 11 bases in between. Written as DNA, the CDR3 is TGTGCCTGGAGTCGGACCGCGGGGAACACTGAAGCTTTCTTT. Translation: CAWSRTAGNTEAFF.

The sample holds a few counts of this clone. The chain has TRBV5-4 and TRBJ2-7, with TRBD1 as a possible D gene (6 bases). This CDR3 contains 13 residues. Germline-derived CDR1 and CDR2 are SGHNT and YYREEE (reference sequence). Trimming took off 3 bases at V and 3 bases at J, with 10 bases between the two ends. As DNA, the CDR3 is TGTGCCAGCAGCTGGGACAACAACTACGAGCAGTACTTC. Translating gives CASSWDNNYEQYF.

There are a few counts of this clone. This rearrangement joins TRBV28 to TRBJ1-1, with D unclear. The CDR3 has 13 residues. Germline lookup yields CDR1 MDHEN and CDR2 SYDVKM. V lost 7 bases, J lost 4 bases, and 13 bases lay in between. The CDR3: CASTEASTTEAFF. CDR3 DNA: TGTGCCAGCACCGAGGCCTCTACCACTGAAGCTTTCTTT.

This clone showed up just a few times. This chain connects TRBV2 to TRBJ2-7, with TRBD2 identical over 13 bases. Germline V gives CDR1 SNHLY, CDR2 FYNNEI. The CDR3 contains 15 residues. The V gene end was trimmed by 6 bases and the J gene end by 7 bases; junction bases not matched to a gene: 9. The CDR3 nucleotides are TGTGCCAGCAGGGGACTAGCGGGATTTCGGGGAGAGCAGTACTTC. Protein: CASRGLAGFRGEQYF.

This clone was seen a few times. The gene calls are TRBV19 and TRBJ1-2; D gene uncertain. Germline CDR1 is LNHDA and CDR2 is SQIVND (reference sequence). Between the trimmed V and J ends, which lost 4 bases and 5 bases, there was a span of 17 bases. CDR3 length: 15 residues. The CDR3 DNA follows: TGTGCCAGTAGTAAGACCCGAAGGTCGGGATATGGCTACACCTTC. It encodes CASSKTRRSGYGYTF.

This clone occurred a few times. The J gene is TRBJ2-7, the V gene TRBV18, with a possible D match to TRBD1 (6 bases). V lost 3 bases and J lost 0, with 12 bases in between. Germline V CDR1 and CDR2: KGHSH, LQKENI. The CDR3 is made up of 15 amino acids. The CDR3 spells CASSPRQESSYEQYF. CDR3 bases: TGTGCCAGCTCACCCCGACAGGAGAGCTCCTACGAGCAGTACTTC.

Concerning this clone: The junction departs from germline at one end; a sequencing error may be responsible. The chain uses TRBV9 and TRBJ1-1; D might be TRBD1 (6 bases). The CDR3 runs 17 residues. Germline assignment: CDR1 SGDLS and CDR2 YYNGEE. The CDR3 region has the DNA TGTGCCAGCAGCGTAGCTGGGGGCGGCATGGGGGACACTGAAGCTTTTTTT. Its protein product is CASSVAGGGMGDTEAFF.

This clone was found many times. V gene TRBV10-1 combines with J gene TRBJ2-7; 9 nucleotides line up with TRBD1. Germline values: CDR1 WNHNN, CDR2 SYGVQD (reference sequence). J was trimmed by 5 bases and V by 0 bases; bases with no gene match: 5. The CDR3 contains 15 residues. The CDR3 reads CASSESGTGKNEQYF. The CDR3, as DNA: TGCGCCAGCAGTGAGTCAGGGACAGGGAAGAACGAGCAGTACTTC.

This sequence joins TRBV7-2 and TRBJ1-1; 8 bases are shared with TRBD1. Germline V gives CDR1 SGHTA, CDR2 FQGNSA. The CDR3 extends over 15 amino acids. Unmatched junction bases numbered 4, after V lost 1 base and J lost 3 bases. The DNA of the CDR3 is TGTGCCAGCAGCTTAGAGCGGACAGGGTACACTGAAGCTTTCTTT. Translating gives CASSLERTGYTEAFF.

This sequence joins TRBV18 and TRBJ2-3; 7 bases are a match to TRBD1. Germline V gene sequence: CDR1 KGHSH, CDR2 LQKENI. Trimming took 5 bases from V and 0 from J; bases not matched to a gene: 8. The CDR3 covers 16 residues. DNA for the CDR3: TGTGCCAGCTCATTACAGGGGATTTCTAGCACAGATACGCAGTATTTT. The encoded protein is CASSLQGISSTDTQYF.

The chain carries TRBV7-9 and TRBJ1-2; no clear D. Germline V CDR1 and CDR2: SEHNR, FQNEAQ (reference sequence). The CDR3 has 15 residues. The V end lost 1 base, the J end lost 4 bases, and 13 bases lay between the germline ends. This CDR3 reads CASSLVAASFYGYTF. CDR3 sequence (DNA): TGTGCCAGCAGCTTAGTTGCGGCATCTTTCTATGGCTACACCTTC.

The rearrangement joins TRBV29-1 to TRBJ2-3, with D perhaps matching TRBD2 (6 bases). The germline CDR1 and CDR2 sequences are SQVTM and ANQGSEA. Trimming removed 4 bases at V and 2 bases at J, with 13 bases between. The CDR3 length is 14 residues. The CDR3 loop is CSVGGDGITDTQYF. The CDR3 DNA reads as TGCAGCGTTGGGGGGGACGGAATCACAGATACGCAGTATTTT.